These 9 T cell receptor beta chains came from one sample sequenced in a study of multiple sclerosis patients with progressive multifocal leukoencephalopathy. Only in-frame clones appear in the TCRdb table, and some are missing; sequencing was by immunoSEQ multiplex PCR. Of around 30,000 clones detected, about nine tenths appear once; the ten largest clones hold roughly 1.5%. Sample time point: before natalizumab initiation. Sequencing was performed on PBMCs. The receptors here all came from a human donor with multiple sclerosis.

The chain combines TRBV7-7 with TRBJ2-1; TRBD2 agrees at 7 bases. The CDR3 length is 17 residues. V trimming: 1 base; J trimming: 9 bases; junction bases outside the gene matches: 15. The germline V gene encodes CDR1 SSHAT and CDR2 FNYEAQ (reference sequence). CDR3: CASSLDSSGGVYGEQFF. The CDR3, as DNA: TGTGCCAGCAGCTTAGATTCTAGCGGAGGGGTTTATGGTGAGCAGTTCTTC.

The chain has TRBV27 and TRBJ1-6; tentative D call: TRBD1 (5 bases). Germline V gene lookup returns CDR1 MNHEY and CDR2 SMNVEV (reference sequence). This CDR3 has 14 residues. The V and J ends lost 3 bases and 9 bases respectively, with 12 bases between them. CDR3 sequence reads: CASSFEPQGSPLHF. CDR3 coding DNA: TGTGCCAGCAGTTTTGAGCCCCAGGGTTCACCCCTCCACTTT.

The chain couples TRBV7-8 to TRBJ2-6; a possible D gene is TRBD2 (6 bases). The V end lost 4 bases, the J end lost 0 bases, and 19 bases lay between the germline ends. Germline V gives CDR1 SGHVS, CDR2 FQNEAQ. The CDR3 consists of 19 residues. DNA of the CDR3: TGTGCCAGCAGCTCCCCGGGGCTCAGGGAGGTCTCTGGGGCCAACGTCCTGACTTTC. As protein: CASSSPGLREVSGANVLTF.

This chain joins TRBV4-3 and TRBJ1-5, with TRBD1 matching over 7 bases. Germline lookup yields CDR1 LGHNA and CDR2 YSLEER. V was clipped by 3 bases and J by 10 bases; unmatched bases: 12. The CDR3 covers 15 residues. DNA for the CDR3: TGCGCCAGCAGCCAGACGACAGGGAGTTCCAGCCCCCAGCATTTT. Amino acids: CASSQTTGSSSPQHF.

The chain couples TRBV27 to TRBJ2-7, with 7 bases lining up with TRBD1. Germline values: CDR1 MNHEY, CDR2 SMNVEV (reference sequence). Losses at the gene ends were 6 bases for V and 4 bases for J; bases not matched to a gene: 9. The CDR3 length is 14 residues. For the CDR3, the DNA is TGTGCCAGCAGCCCCGGGACAGTGGGGTACGAGCAGTACTTC. Its protein product is CASSPGTVGYEQYF.

The V gene is TRBV4-3, the J gene TRBJ1-2, with 9 positions matching TRBD1. CDR1 and CDR2 from the germline V gene are LGHNA and YSLEER. Trimming took 4 bases from V and 8 from J; bases not matched to a gene: 17. CDR3 length: 17 residues. The CDR3, as DNA: TGCGCCAGCAGCCCGAAGTTTTTGGGACAGGGAGTAGGGGGCTACACCTTC. It specifies CASSPKFLGQGVGGYTF.

CDR3: CASSVEAGRDTQYF. The CDR3 nucleotides read TGTGCCAGCAGCGTAGAGGCAGGTCGAGATACGCAGTATTTT. V and J are TRBV9 and TRBJ2-3; D is unresolved. The V end was cut by 0 bases, the J end by 5 bases, with 10 bases between. The CDR3 spans 14 residues. CDR1 is SGDLS, CDR2 YYNGEE, per germline.

This sequence joins TRBV6-1 and TRBJ2-7, with D uncertain. The CDR3 has 10 amino acids. Trimming removed 10 bases from V and 0 bases from J, with 4 bases in between. Germline V gene data show CDR1 as MNHNS and CDR2 as SASEGT. This CDR3 reads CATFSYEQYF. The CDR3 nucleotides read TGTGCCACCTTCTCCTACGAGCAGTACTTC.

J is TRBJ2-7 and V is TRBV6-5; D tentatively fits TRBD1 or TRBD2 (5 bases each). This CDR3 region has 14 residues. Trimming left V 2 bases short and J 3 bases short, with 11 bases between. CDR1 and CDR2 (germline): MNHEY, SVGAGI. CDR3 sequence (DNA): TGTGCCAGCAGTTACGAGGGACGATTCTACGAGCAGTACTTC. This translates into CASSYEGRFYEQYF.